A selection of T cell receptor beta chains follows, all from one sample in a study of blood T cell repertoires in COVID-19. Data came from immunoSEQ multiplex PCR; TCRdb stores just in-frame clones and leaves some out. This sample has 250,000 to 350,000 clones, with 75% to 95% found just once. Sequenced input: peripheral blood. Every receptor here comes from a woman aged 25 to 39 with COVID-19, enrolled during active disease. The CDR3 runs from the conserved cysteine through the conserved F or W. A D gene is named only where the DNA matches it firmly. The size entry is marked missing in some rows and otherwise reads once, few, many or a size class.

size: NA
J: TRBJ2-7
D: NA
V: TRBV27
CDR3: CASSSGGARAYEQYF
DNA: TGTGCCAGCAGTTCTGGAGGGGCCCGGGCCTACGAGCAGTACTTC

size: NA
J: TRBJ2-5
D: NA
V: TRBV29-1
CDR3: CSVARDTQETQYF
DNA: TGCAGCGTTGCCCGGGACACCCAAGAGACCCAGTACTTC

size: NA
J: TRBJ1-2
D: TRBD1
V: TRBV28
CDR3: CASSSLRQGARPLYGYTF
DNA: TGTGCCAGCAGTTCCCTCAGACAGGGGGCGCGGCCACTCTATGGCTACACCTTC

size: NA
J: TRBJ2-7
D: NA
V: TRBV4-1
CDR3: CASSQVAGLAYEQYF
DNA: TGCGCCAGCAGCCAAGTGGCAGGGCTAGCCTACGAGCAGTACTTC

size: once
J: TRBJ2-5
D: TRBD1
V: TRBV5-4
CDR3: CASSLDGDRQETQYF
DNA: TGTGCCAGCAGCTTGGATGGGGACAGACAAGAGACCCAGTACTTC

size: NA
J: TRBJ2-5
D: TRBD2
V: TRBV3-1/TRBV3-2
CDR3: CASSHTSGRAETQYF
DNA: TGTGCCAGCAGCCACACTAGCGGGAGGGCAGAGACCCAGTACTTC

size: NA
J: TRBJ1-6
D: NA
V: TRBV11-2
CDR3: CASSPRENSPLHF
DNA: TGTGCCAGCAGCCCACGGGAGAATTCACCCCTCCACTTT

size: NA
J: TRBJ2-5
D: NA
V: TRBV15
CDR3: CATSRVKLAPQETQYF
DNA: TGTGCCACCAGCAGAGTAAAGCTAGCCCCCCAAGAGACCCAGTACTTC

size: NA
J: TRBJ2-7
D: NA
V: TRBV6-1
CDR3: CASSEALPSRDEQYF
DNA: TGTGCCAGCAGTGAAGCGCTTCCCTCTCGGGACGAGCAGTACTTC

size: NA
J: TRBJ2-1
D: TRBD2
V: TRBV9
CDR3: CASSVDPGLAGGPGEQFF
DNA: TGTGCCAGCAGCGTAGACCCCGGTCTAGCGGGAGGGCCCGGTGAGCAGTTCTTC

size: NA
J: TRBJ2-1
D: TRBD1
V: TRBV3-1/TRBV3-2
CDR3: CASSNRDRGVEFF
DNA: TGTGCCAGCAGCAACCGGGACAGGGGAGTTGAGTTCTTC

size: NA
J: TRBJ1-3
D: NA
V: TRBV7-2
CDR3: CASSLYQASGNTIYF
DNA: TGTGCCAGCAGCTTGTATCAGGCCTCTGGAAACACCATATATTTT

size: NA
J: TRBJ2-5
D: NA
V: TRBV7-3
CDR3: CASSLHNQETQYF
DNA: TGTGCCAGCAGCTTACACAACCAAGAGACCCAGTACTTC

size: NA
J: TRBJ1-1
D: NA
V: TRBV7-9
CDR3: CASSSTLNTEAFF
DNA: TGTGCCAGCAGTTCGACTCTGAACACTGAAGCTTTCTTT

size: NA
J: TRBJ2-1
D: TRBD2
V: TRBV27
CDR3: CASSFARMGGSDEQFF
DNA: TGTGCCAGCAGTTTTGCCCGGATGGGGGGGAGCGATGAGCAGTTCTTC

size: NA
J: TRBJ2-2
D: TRBD1
V: TRBV13
CDR3: CASSDRGIIGELFF
DNA: TGTGCCAGCAGCGACAGGGGTATCATCGGGGAGCTGTTTTTT

size: NA
J: TRBJ2-2
D: TRBD2
V: TRBV2
CDR3: CASSEWGGSLYTGELFF
DNA: TGTGCCAGTAGTGAATGGGGCGGGAGCCTCTACACCGGGGAGCTGTTTTTT

size: NA
J: TRBJ2-1
D: TRBD2
V: TRBV15
CDR3: CATSSLAGAGQFF
DNA: TGTGCCACCAGCAGCCTAGCGGGAGCTGGGCAGTTCTTC

size: NA
J: TRBJ1-2
D: TRBD1
V: TRBV5-1
CDR3: CASSVGTGEGYGYTF
DNA: TGCGCCAGCAGCGTCGGGACAGGCGAGGGCTATGGCTACACCTTC

size: few
J: TRBJ1-1
D: NA
V: TRBV12-3/TRBV12-4
CDR3: CASSLGGTGEAFF
DNA: TGTGCCAGCAGTTTGGGGGGGACGGGTGAAGCTTTCTTT

size: NA
J: TRBJ1-6
D: NA
V: TRBV27
CDR3: CASSLPTGPLHF
DNA: TGTGCCAGCAGTTTACCCACAGGGCCCCTCCACTTT

size: NA
J: TRBJ2-3
D: NA
V: TRBV7-6
CDR3: CASSASGHTTDTQYF
DNA: TGTGCCAGCAGCGCGTCGGGACACACCACAGATACGCAGTATTTT

size: NA
J: TRBJ1-2
D: TRBD1
V: TRBV7-8
CDR3: CASSFNRGPGGYTF
DNA: TGTGCCAGCAGCTTTAACAGGGGGCCGGGTGGCTACACCTTC

size: NA
J: TRBJ1-1
D: NA
V: TRBV4-1
CDR3: CASSQDLRHRANTEAFF
DNA: TGCGCCAGCAGCCAAGATCTCAGACACAGGGCGAACACTGAAGCTTTCTTT

size: NA
J: TRBJ1-5
D: TRBD1
V: TRBV6-1
CDR3: CASSEYPRQGARNQPQHF
DNA: TGTGCCAGCAGTGAATACCCCCGACAGGGGGCCCGCAATCAGCCCCAGCATTTT

size: NA
J: TRBJ1-4
D: NA
V: TRBV6-5
CDR3: CASSREGGEKLFF
DNA: TGTGCCAGCAGTCGGGAGGGTGGCGAAAAACTGTTTTTT

size: NA
J: TRBJ2-3
D: NA
V: TRBV30
CDR3: CAWSVGTAGDTQYF
DNA: TGTGCCTGGAGTGTGGGTACAGCAGGGGATACGCAGTATTTT

size: NA
J: TRBJ2-7
D: NA
V: TRBV4-3
CDR3: CASSQDRREQYF
DNA: TGCGCCAGCAGCCAAGATAGGAGGGAGCAGTACTTC

size: once
J: TRBJ2-7
D: TRBD1
V: TRBV5-6
CDR3: CASSSVGQAYEQYF
DNA: TGTGCCAGCAGTTCAGTCGGACAGGCCTACGAGCAGTACTTC

size: few
J: TRBJ2-1
D: TRBD2
V: TRBV6-6
CDR3: CASSYSLAGGNEQFF
DNA: TGTGCCAGCAGTTACTCGCTAGCGGGAGGGAATGAGCAGTTCTTC

size: NA
J: TRBJ1-2
D: NA
V: TRBV29-1
CDR3: CSALARTTHGYTF
DNA: TGCAGCGCACTAGCAAGAACAACCCATGGCTACACCTTC

size: NA
J: TRBJ1-2
D: NA
V: TRBV28
CDR3: CASSLEADGYTF
DNA: TGTGCCAGCAGTTTAGAGGCAGATGGCTACACCTTC

size: NA
J: TRBJ2-3
D: TRBD2
V: TRBV14
CDR3: CASSPPGLAGADTQYF
DNA: TGTGCCAGCAGCCCCCCCGGACTAGCGGGCGCGGATACGCAGTATTTT

size: NA
J: TRBJ2-3
D: TRBD2
V: TRBV30
CDR3: CAWRAAGRGAPTDTQYF
DNA: TGTGCCTGGAGGGCTGCTGGGAGGGGCGCCCCCACAGATACGCAGTATTTT

size: NA
J: TRBJ2-7
D: TRBD2
V: TRBV6-5
CDR3: CASSPPGLAVYEQYF
DNA: TGTGCCAGCAGTCCACCCGGACTAGCAGTTTACGAGCAGTACTTC

size: NA
J: TRBJ1-2
D: NA
V: TRBV28
CDR3: CAATVIADGYGYTF
DNA: TGTGCCGCCACGGTTATAGCTGATGGCTATGGCTACACCTTC

size: NA
J: TRBJ2-4
D: TRBD2
V: TRBV7-9
CDR3: CASSLLSGLAKNIQYF
DNA: TGTGCCAGCAGCTTACTTAGCGGGTTAGCCAAAAACATTCAGTACTTC

size: NA
J: TRBJ1-1
D: TRBD1
V: TRBV13
CDR3: CASSLLRTGGPEAFF
DNA: TGTGCCAGCAGCTTGCTCCGGACAGGGGGTCCTGAAGCTTTCTTT

size: few
J: TRBJ2-5
D: NA
V: TRBV11-2
CDR3: CASSSRETQYF
DNA: TGTGCCAGCAGCTCCCGGGAGACCCAGTACTTC

size: NA
J: TRBJ1-2
D: TRBD1
V: TRBV3-1/TRBV3-2
CDR3: CASSQQDRGYGYTF
DNA: TGTGCCAGCAGCCAACAAGACAGGGGGTATGGCTACACCTTC

size: NA
J: TRBJ1-2
D: NA
V: TRBV5-1
CDR3: CASSSNSGGREGYTF
DNA: TGCGCCAGCAGCAGCAATTCCGGGGGGCGCGAGGGCTACACCTTC

size: few
J: TRBJ2-7
D: NA
V: TRBV27
CDR3: CASSPDWSYEQYF
DNA: TGTGCCAGCAGTCCGGACTGGTCCTACGAGCAGTACTTC

size: NA
J: TRBJ1-6
D: NA
V: TRBV4-1
CDR3: CASSQDFRIWERAGKAPLHF
DNA: TGCGCCAGCAGCCAAGATTTCCGCATTTGGGAAAGGGCGGGCAAGGCACCCCTCCACTTT

size: NA
J: TRBJ2-7
D: TRBD1
V: TRBV2
CDR3: CASRKDRGHYEQYF
DNA: TGTGCCAGCAGGAAAGACAGGGGGCACTACGAGCAGTACTTC

size: NA
J: TRBJ2-1
D: TRBD2
V: TRBV4-1
CDR3: CASSQPRGSYNEQFF
DNA: TGCGCCAGCAGCCAGCCGCGGGGGAGCTACAATGAGCAGTTCTTC

size: NA
J: TRBJ1-1
D: TRBD1
V: TRBV2
CDR3: CASKPPTGGGNTEAFF
DNA: TGTGCCAGCAAACCCCCAACAGGGGGAGGGAACACTGAAGCTTTCTTT

size: once
J: TRBJ2-2
D: TRBD1
V: TRBV28
CDR3: CASSLPGQGWGGELFF
DNA: TGTGCCAGCAGTCTCCCGGGACAGGGGTGGGGCGGGGAGCTGTTTTTT

size: NA
J: TRBJ1-6
D: NA
V: TRBV7-2
CDR3: CASSFYPGTNNSPLHF
DNA: TGTGCCAGCAGCTTCTACCCGGGAACAAATAATTCACCCCTCCACTTT

size: NA
J: TRBJ2-7
D: NA
V: TRBV30
CDR3: CAWILQGGQAECEQYF
DNA: TGTGCCTGGATACTACAGGGCGGCCAAGCAGAGTGCGAGCAGTACTTC

size: NA
J: TRBJ2-7
D: TRBD2
V: TRBV9
CDR3: CASSSGLGGEQYF
DNA: TGTGCCAGCAGCTCGGGACTAGGGGGCGAGCAGTACTTC

size: NA
J: TRBJ2-7
D: NA
V: TRBV21-1
CDR3: CASSKVMDREAYEQYF
DNA: TGTGCCAGCAGCAAAGTAATGGACCGGGAGGCCTACGAGCAGTACTTC